The source of this TCR beta chain is a study of shared clonotypes between healthy human individuals. Study as a whole: Each donor contributed plates that comprised three CD4 naive, three CD4 memory, two CD8 naive and one CD8 memory.

General observations from the study: Between a few donors, naive CD4 clonotypes were shared at a level of about 5%. Generation probabilities of non-shared clonotypes were lower (relative to those shared by all four donors).

With regard to this clone: Antigen unknown.

The method was immunoSEQ multiplex PCR; TCRdb's version includes in-frame clones alone and lacks a portion of them. The sample includes about 2.5 million clones, around 92% of them seen just once. The CDR3 contains 14 residues. V was pared by 4 bases and J by 14 bases, with 9 bases of the junction left unmatched. The germline CDR1 and CDR2 sequences are MNHEY and SVGAGI. Researchers partitioned CD4+ cells into CD45RA+ naive and CD45RA-negative memory subsets. This TCR was recovered from a young man in good health. Some clones in this sample may be carry-over from other donors' samples. The sequencing input was naive CD4+ T cells from PBMCs. Subset: CD45RA+ positively selected. This chain uses TRBV6-5 with TRBJ1-6, with 9 bases identical to TRBD1. CDR3 sequence reads: CASSLNRGQAALHF. Here the CDR3 DNA reads TGTGCCAGCAGTTTGAACAGGGGGCAGGCGGCCCTCCACTTT.